There are a few counts of the clone carrying this T cell receptor (beta chain). This entry belongs to a study of T-cell reconstitution after alpha-beta-depleted transplantation in children. The CDR3 contains 13 residues. The germline V gene encodes CDR1 MGHRA and CDR2 YSYEKL. The V end lost 1 base, the J end lost 3 bases, and 6 bases lay between the germline ends. Unique molecular identifiers were incorporated during preparation of the TCRbeta library. TCRdb ran MiXCR on the PCR reads and lists one entry per CDR3 protein. The sample lists about 440,000 distinct CDR3 sequences, roughly two fifths occurring once.

The sequence was obtained from a girl between 2 and 10 years old with aplastic anemia, due to receive a stem cell transplant. V and J are TRBV4-1 and TRBJ2-5, with a possible D match to TRBD2 (5 bases). The specimen comprised PBMCs, sampled before TCRalphabeta/CD19-depleted stem cell transplant. CDR3 residues: CASSQALEETQYF. In DNA form, the CDR3 reads TGCGCCAGCAGCCAAGCACTAGAAGAGACCCAGTACTTC.